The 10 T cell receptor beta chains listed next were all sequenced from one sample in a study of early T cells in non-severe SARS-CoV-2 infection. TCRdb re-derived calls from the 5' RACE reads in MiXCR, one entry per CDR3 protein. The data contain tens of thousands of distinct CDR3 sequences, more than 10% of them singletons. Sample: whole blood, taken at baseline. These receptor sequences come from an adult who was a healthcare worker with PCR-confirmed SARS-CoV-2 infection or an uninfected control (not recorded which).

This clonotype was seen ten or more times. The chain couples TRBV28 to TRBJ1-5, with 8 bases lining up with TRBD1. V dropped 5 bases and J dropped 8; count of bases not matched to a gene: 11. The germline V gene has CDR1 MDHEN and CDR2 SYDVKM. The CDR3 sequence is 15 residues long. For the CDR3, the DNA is TGTGCCAGCAGTCGACCCGGGACAGGTATGAAGCCCCAGCATTTT. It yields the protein CASSRPGTGMKPQHF.

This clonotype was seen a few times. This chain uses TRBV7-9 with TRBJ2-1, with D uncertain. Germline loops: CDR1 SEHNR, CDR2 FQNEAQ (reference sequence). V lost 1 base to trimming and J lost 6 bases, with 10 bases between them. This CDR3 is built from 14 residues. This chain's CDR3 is CASSLGSVVNEQFF. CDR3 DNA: TGTGCCAGCAGCTTAGGAAGCGTCGTCAATGAGCAGTTCTTC.

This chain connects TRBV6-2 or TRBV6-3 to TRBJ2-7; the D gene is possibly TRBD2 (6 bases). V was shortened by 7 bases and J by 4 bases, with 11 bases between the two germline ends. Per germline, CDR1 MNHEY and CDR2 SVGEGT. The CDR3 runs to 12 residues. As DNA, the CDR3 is TGTGCCAGCAAGAGTAGCGGATACGAGCAGTACTTC. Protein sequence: CASKSSGYEQYF.

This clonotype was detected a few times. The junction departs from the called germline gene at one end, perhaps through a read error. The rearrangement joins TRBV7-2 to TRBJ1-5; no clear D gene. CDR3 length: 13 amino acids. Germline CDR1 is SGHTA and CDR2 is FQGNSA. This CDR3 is CASSLGLHHPQHF. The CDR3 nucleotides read TGTGCCAGCAGCCTAGGGCTTCATCACCCCCAGCATTTT.

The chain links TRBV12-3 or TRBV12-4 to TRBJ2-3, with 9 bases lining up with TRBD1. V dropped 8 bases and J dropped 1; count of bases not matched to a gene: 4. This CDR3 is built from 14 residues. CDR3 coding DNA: TGTGCCAGCCGCTGGACAGGGGGCACAGATACGCAGTATTTT. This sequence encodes CASRWTGGTDTQYF.

Here the CDR3 reads CASSLRGNTDTQYF. DNA for the CDR3: TGTGCCAGCAGTTTACGCGGTAACACAGATACGCAGTATTTT. The chain combines TRBV7-3 with TRBJ2-3; D is ambiguous. The germline V and J ends were trimmed by 6 bases and 2 bases, with 12 bases remaining between them. Germline V CDR1 and CDR2: SGHTA, FQGTGA. This CDR3 region has 14 residues.

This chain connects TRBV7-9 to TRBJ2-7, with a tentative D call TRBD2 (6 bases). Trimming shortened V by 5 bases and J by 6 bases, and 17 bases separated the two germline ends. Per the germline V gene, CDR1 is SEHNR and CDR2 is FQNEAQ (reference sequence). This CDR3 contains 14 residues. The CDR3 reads CASSRRDLIGEQYF. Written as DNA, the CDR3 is TGTGCCAGCAGCCGTAGGGACTTGATCGGCGAGCAGTACTTC.

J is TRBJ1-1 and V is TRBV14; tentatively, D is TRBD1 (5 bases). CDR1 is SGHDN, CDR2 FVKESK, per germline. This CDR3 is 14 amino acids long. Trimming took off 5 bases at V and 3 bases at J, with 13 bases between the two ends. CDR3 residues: CASSWGVGDTEAFF. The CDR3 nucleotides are TGTGCCAGCAGCTGGGGCGTCGGGGACACTGAAGCTTTCTTT.

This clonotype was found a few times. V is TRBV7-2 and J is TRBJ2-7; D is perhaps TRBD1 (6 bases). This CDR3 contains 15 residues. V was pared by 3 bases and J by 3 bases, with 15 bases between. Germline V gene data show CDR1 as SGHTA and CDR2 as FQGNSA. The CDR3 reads CASSLDSGWGYEQYF. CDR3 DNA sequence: TGTGCCAGCAGCTTGGACAGCGGTTGGGGCTACGAGCAGTACTTC.

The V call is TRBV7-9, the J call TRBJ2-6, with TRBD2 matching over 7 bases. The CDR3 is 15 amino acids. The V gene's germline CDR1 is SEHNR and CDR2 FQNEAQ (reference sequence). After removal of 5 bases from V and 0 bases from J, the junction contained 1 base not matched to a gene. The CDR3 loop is CASSRGSSGANVLTF. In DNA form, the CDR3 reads TGTGCCAGCAGCCGCGGGAGCTCTGGGGCCAACGTCCTGACTTTC.